This T cell receptor (beta chain) comes out of a study of T cells after somatic rescue of genetic block. Sequenced by immunoSEQ multiplex PCR; TCRdb stores in-frame clones only, minus some. The data show tens of thousands of clones, around 93% seen once. This CDR3 comprises 17 residues. With 0 bases clipped from V and 2 bases from J, the junction kept 8 bases outside the gene matches. CDR1 and CDR2 from the germline V gene are SGHRS and YFSETQ. The chain couples TRBV5-1 to TRBJ1-3, with 7 nucleotides matching TRBD1. The clonotype comes from a man between 35 and 55 years old. The sequenced sample consisted of peripheral blood mononuclear cells (PBMCs). The CDR3 is CASSLDRQGPTGNTIYF. The CDR3 DNA sequence: TGCGCCAGCAGCTTGGACCGACAGGGACCTACTGGAAACACCATATATTTT. The variable domain in full, completed from reference TRBV5-1 and TRBJ1-3, reads KAGVTQTPRYLIKTRGQQVTLSCSPISGHRSVSWYQQTPGQGLQFLFEYFSETQRNKGNFPGRFSGRQFSNSRSEMNVSTLELGDSALYLCASSLDRQGPTGNTIYFGEGSWLTVV.